Presented here are 28 T cell receptor beta chains from one specimen sequenced in a study of blood T cell repertoires in COVID-19. The method was immunoSEQ multiplex PCR; TCRdb's version includes in-frame clones alone and lacks a portion of them. In the table there are about 150,000 clones, 84% of which are singletons. The sequencing input was peripheral blood. The origin of the receptors is a man between 65 and 80 years old with acute or convalescent COVID-19.

This chain links TRBV5-1 with TRBJ2-7; TRBD2 matches 11 bases. Germline CDR1 SGHRS, CDR2 YFSETQ. V shed 1 base, J shed 5 bases, and the junction held 5 bases outside the gene matches. This CDR3 region has 15 residues. CDR3 coding DNA: TGCGCCAGCAGCTTGCTGACTAGCGGGAACCACGAGCAGTACTTC. Its protein product is CASSLLTSGNHEQYF.

The CDR3 region is CASSQAGEIGGYEQYF. As DNA, the CDR3 is TGTGCCAGCAGCCAAGCGGGAGAGATAGGCGGCTACGAGCAGTACTTC. This chain connects TRBV3-1 (or the pseudogene TRBV3-2) to TRBJ2-7; D perhaps matches TRBD2 (6 bases). This CDR3 spans 16 amino acids. Germline V CDR1 and CDR2: LGHDT, YNNKEL (reference sequence). Between the trimmed V and J ends, which lost 1 base and 3 bases, there was a span of 16 bases.

The rearrangement links TRBV27 to TRBJ2-4; TRBD2 matches 11 bases. CDR1 is MNHEY and CDR2 is SMNVEV in the germline V gene (reference sequence). The CDR3 has 16 residues. Germline trimming cut 2 bases from V and 2 bases from J; bases unmatched to any gene: 2. The CDR3 loop is CASSLGTSGPKNIQYF. The CDR3 coding sequence is TGTGCCAGCAGTTTAGGGACTAGCGGCCCCAAAAACATTCAGTACTTC.

This rearrangement joins TRBV10-3 to TRBJ2-5, with D perhaps matching TRBD2 (6 bases). Germline V gene sequence: CDR1 ENHRY, CDR2 SYGVKD. V was clipped by 4 bases and J by 4 bases, with 13 bases between them. CDR3 length: 14 residues. The CDR3 bases are TGTGCCATCAGTGGGACTAACCGACTAGAGACCCAGTACTTC. It is translated as CAISGTNRLETQYF.

This chain connects TRBV5-1 to TRBJ1-2; 7 bases align to TRBD1. J gave up 5 bases and V 4 bases, and 8 bases lay outside the gene matches. CDR1 and CDR2 from the germline V gene are SGHRS and YFSETQ. The CDR3 runs 14 residues. The CDR3: CASSRSDRVYGYTF. The CDR3 DNA sequence: TGCGCCAGCAGCAGATCAGACAGGGTTTATGGCTACACCTTC.

This clone came up many times. V usage is TRBV5-6 and J usage is TRBJ2-7, with D perhaps matching TRBD2 (6 bases). The germline V gene encodes CDR1 SGHDT and CDR2 YYEEEE. The CDR3 is 14 amino acids. The V end lost 4 bases, the J end lost 4 bases, and 15 bases lay between the germline ends. The CDR3 sequence: CASSAGQGRYEQYF. CDR3 coding DNA: TGTGCCAGCAGCGCGGGGCAAGGGCGGTACGAGCAGTACTTC.

The rearrangement uses TRBV5-6 and TRBJ1-2, with 8 positions matching TRBD1. Germline V CDR1 and CDR2: SGHDT, YYEEEE. This CDR3 contains 14 residues. Trimming at V came to 6 bases and at J to 8 bases, leaving 12 bases not matched to a gene. CDR3: CASTPFGTGGGYTF. CDR3 in DNA: TGTGCCAGCACCCCCTTCGGGACAGGCGGCGGCTACACCTTC.

J is TRBJ1-5 and V is TRBV4-1; D is possibly TRBD1 (6 bases). Trimming took 1 base from V and 1 from J, leaving 11 bases between them. This CDR3 is 16 amino acids long. Germline CDR1 is MGHRA and CDR2 is YSYEKL. CDR3 amino acids: CASSQVDSPSNQPQHF. The CDR3 nucleotides read TGCGCCAGCAGCCAAGTGGACAGCCCCAGCAATCAGCCCCAGCATTTT.

The CDR3, as DNA: TGTGCCAGCAGCGTAGCGGGACAGGGCTTCACCGGGGAGCTGTTTTTT. Encoded protein: CASSVAGQGFTGELFF. The genes are TRBV9 and TRBJ2-2; 9 nucleotides line up with TRBD1. Germline trimming cut 0 bases from V and 4 bases from J; bases unmatched to any gene: 4. Germline CDR1 and CDR2: SGDLS and YYNGEE. This CDR3 has 16 residues. Supplemented by reference TRBV9 and TRBJ2-2, the full variable domain reads DSGVTQTPKHLITATGQRVTLRCSPRSGDLSVYWYQQSLDQGLQFLIQYYNGEERAKGNILERFSAQQFPDLHSELNLSSLELGDSALYFCASSVAGQGFTGELFFGEGSRLTVL.

The gene calls are TRBV5-8 and TRBJ1-1; D is ambiguous. V was shortened by 4 bases and J by 1 base, with 8 bases between the two germline ends. Germline V gene sequence: CDR1 SGHTS, CDR2 YDEGEE. The CDR3 totals 13 residues. CDR3: CASSQIQNTEAFF. In DNA form, the CDR3 reads TGTGCCAGCAGCCAAATTCAGAACACTGAAGCTTTCTTT.

The rearrangement uses TRBV6-1 and TRBJ2-5; 9 nucleotides match TRBD2. J was trimmed by 3 bases and V by 2 bases; bases with no gene match: 10. Germline V gives CDR1 MNHNS, CDR2 SASEGT. The CDR3 spans 17 residues. The CDR3 bases are TGTGCCAGCAGTGAAATGTTGGGTAGCGGGAGCGAAGAGACCCAGTACTTC. Amino acid sequence: CASSEMLGSGSEETQYF.

The genes are TRBV9 and TRBJ2-2; 8 bases match TRBD2. CDR1 is SGDLS and CDR2 is YYNGEE in the germline V gene. CDR3 length equals 15 residues. Losses at the gene ends were 1 base for V and 7 bases for J; bases not matched to a gene: 6. The CDR3 sequence: CASSVFSGTGGELFF. As DNA, the CDR3 is TGTGCCAGCAGCGTATTTAGCGGGACGGGCGGGGAGCTGTTTTTT.

This clone was counted once. The chain is built from TRBV18 and TRBJ1-5; D gene unclear. Germline V gives CDR1 KGHSH, CDR2 LQKENI. The CDR3 has 14 amino acids. The V end was cut by 2 bases, the J end by 5 bases, with 10 bases between. The CDR3: CASSPSLTDQPQHF. The DNA of the CDR3 is TGTGCCAGCTCACCATCGCTGACTGATCAGCCCCAGCATTTT.

V and J are TRBV5-1 and TRBJ2-7; possibly TRBD2 for D (7 bases). CDR3 length: 15 residues. Trimming took 3 bases from V and 6 from J, leaving 19 bases between them. The germline V gene has CDR1 SGHRS and CDR2 YFSETQ. The CDR3 DNA sequence: TGCGCCAGCAGCTACGGAGGGGGGGCGAGTCCCGAGCAGTACTTC. This gives the protein CASSYGGGASPEQYF.

The J gene is TRBJ1-2, the V gene TRBV3-1 (or the pseudogene TRBV3-2); weak D call: TRBD1 (5 bases). V was trimmed by 5 bases and J by 5 bases, leaving 12 bases between them. This CDR3 is 13 amino acids long. Germline loops: CDR1 LGHDT, CDR2 YNNKEL (reference sequence). The DNA for the CDR3 is TGTGCCAGCAGCAGGGGAGGAGCTTATGGCTACACCTTC. Translation: CASSRGGAYGYTF.

CDR3: CASSLGLGRGGQETQYF. CDR3 in DNA: TGTGCCAGCAGCTTGGGCCTCGGACGGGGGGGCCAAGAGACCCAGTACTTC. The V call is TRBV5-4, the J call TRBJ2-5, with 8 bases identical to TRBD2. Germline CDR1 reads SGHNT; CDR2 reads YYREEE (reference sequence). The CDR3 runs to 17 residues. V was pared by 0 bases and J by 1 base, with 8 bases of the junction left unmatched.

A few counts support this clone. The chain links TRBV12-3 or TRBV12-4 to TRBJ1-5; D unresolved. This CDR3 is built from 12 residues. Trimming took 5 bases from V and 8 from J, leaving 10 bases between them. The CDR3 protein is CASSIGLEPQHF. The CDR3 DNA reads TGTGCCAGCAGTATTGGGCTTGAGCCCCAGCATTTT.

The chain uses TRBV14 and TRBJ1-2; the D gene is possibly TRBD1 (5 bases). CDR3 length: 13 residues. V shed 3 bases and J shed 7 bases, with 12 bases lying between them. Germline V CDR1 and CDR2: SGHDN, FVKESK. DNA of the CDR3: TGTGCCAGCAGCCAGAGGCAGGGACTTGGCTACACCTTC. As protein: CASSQRQGLGYTF.

This clone came up a few times. The chain carries TRBV7-2 and TRBJ2-7; 8 positions match TRBD2. Germline CDR1 and CDR2: SGHTA and FQGNSA. V shed 7 bases, J shed 7 bases, and the junction held 9 bases outside the gene matches. The CDR3 is 13 amino acids. Here the CDR3 DNA reads TGTGCCAGCAAAGCGGGGGCAGAAAGGGAGCAGTACTTC. Protein product: CASKAGAEREQYF.

The chain joins TRBV5-1 to TRBJ2-3; the match to TRBD2 covers 10 bases. Germline assignment: CDR1 SGHRS and CDR2 YFSETQ. The CDR3 is 16 residues long. V shed 2 bases and J 2 bases; nucleotides not matched to a gene: 5. CDR3 amino acids: CASSFLSGGPTDTQYF. The CDR3 bases are TGCGCCAGCAGCTTCCTTAGCGGGGGGCCCACAGATACGCAGTATTTT. Complete variable domain (other parts from reference TRBV5-1 and TRBJ2-3): KAGVTQTPRYLIKTRGQQVTLSCSPISGHRSVSWYQQTPGQGLQFLFEYFSETQRNKGNFPGRFSGRQFSNSRSEMNVSTLELGDSALYLCASSFLSGGPTDTQYFGPGTRLTVL.

This clone has a single count. V gene TRBV28 combines with J gene TRBJ1-1, with 10 nucleotides matching TRBD1. CDR1 MDHEN and CDR2 SYDVKM come from the germline V gene. There are 16 residues in the CDR3. The V and J ends lost 5 bases and 1 base, in that order; junction bases with no gene match: 7. The CDR3 spells CASSKDRGRRNTEAFF. CDR3 DNA: TGTGCCAGCAGTAAAGACAGGGGGCGGCGGAACACTGAAGCTTTCTTT.

This clone was observed a handful of times. This rearrangement joins TRBV6-6 to TRBJ1-1; TRBD1 matches at 7 bases. CDR1 MNHNY and CDR2 SVGAGI come from the germline V gene (reference sequence). This CDR3 has 15 residues. With V trimmed by 4 bases and J by 6 bases, 11 bases remained unmatched. The CDR3, as DNA: TGTGCCAGCAGTTCACGAGACAGGGCCGGCGCTGAAGCTTTCTTT. Residues: CASSSRDRAGAEAFF.

V is TRBV24-1 and J is TRBJ1-5; D unresolved. Germline V CDR1 and CDR2: KGHDR, SFDVKD. The CDR3 sequence is 16 residues long. Trimming left V 3 bases short and J 3 bases short, with 14 bases between. The CDR3 loop reads CATSDPAGPLNQPQHF. CDR3 bases: TGTGCCACCAGTGATCCCGCTGGGCCTCTCAATCAGCCCCAGCATTTT.

The count of this clone is one. The chain links TRBV4-1 to TRBJ1-3; no clear D gene. The CDR3 length is 16 residues. V lost 2 bases and J 0 bases, leaving 11 bases between the germline ends. The germline CDR1 and CDR2 sequences are MGHRA and YSYEKL. CDR3: CASSQSQAGSGNTIYF. CDR3 bases: TGCGCCAGCAGCCAAAGTCAGGCCGGCTCTGGAAACACCATATATTTT.

V usage is TRBV2 and J usage is TRBJ1-3; tentative D call: TRBD1 (6 bases). This CDR3 comprises 16 residues. Germline V gene lookup returns CDR1 SNHLY and CDR2 FYNNEI. The V gene lost 5 bases and the J gene lost 0 bases, with 14 bases spanning the gap. The CDR3 region has the DNA TGTGCCAGCAGTTCGGACAGATTGGGCTCTGGAAACACCATATATTTT. Encoded protein: CASSSDRLGSGNTIYF. The whole variable domain, remainder taken from reference TRBV2 and TRBJ1-3, is EPEVTQTPSHQVTQMGQEVILRCVPISNHLYFYWYRQILGQKVEFLVSFYNNEISEKSEIFDDQFSVERPDGSNFTLKIRSTKLEDSAMYFCASSSDRLGSGNTIYFGEGSWLTVV.

V usage is TRBV5-8 and J usage is TRBJ1-5; 10 bases align to TRBD1. Per the germline V gene, CDR1 is SGHTS and CDR2 is YDEGEE. The CDR3 is 15 amino acids. V dropped 4 bases and J dropped 5; count of bases not matched to a gene: 6. The CDR3 is CASSRGTGADQPQHF. CDR3 bases: TGTGCCAGCAGCCGTGGGACAGGGGCGGATCAGCCCCAGCATTTT.

The rearrangement joins TRBV7-9 to TRBJ2-3; TRBD2 agrees at 13 bases. This CDR3 contains 16 residues. The germline V gene encodes CDR1 SEHNR and CDR2 FQNEAQ (reference sequence). Unmatched junction bases numbered 5, after V lost 5 bases and J lost 3 bases. CDR3 coding DNA: TGTGCCAGCAGCCAGGGACTAGCGGGATTAACAGATACGCAGTATTTT. Translating gives CASSQGLAGLTDTQYF.

The chain has TRBV18 and TRBJ2-1, with D possibly being TRBD2 (5 bases). The CDR3 totals 15 residues. Germline CDR1 is KGHSH and CDR2 is LQKENI. Trimming pared 3 bases from V and 4 bases from J, leaving 13 bases between. The CDR3 loop is CASSPGRTDYNEQFF. The CDR3 DNA is TGTGCCAGCTCACCGGGCCGGACTGATTACAATGAGCAGTTCTTC.